This T cell receptor (beta chain) is drawn from a study of cytomegalovirus exposure and HLA in healthy donors. Measured with immunoSEQ multiplex PCR; TCRdb has only the in-frame clones, and not every one. The sample lists tens of thousands of clones, roughly 93% occurring once. Findings and limits, study-wide: A list of around 150 TCR beta chains associated with cytomegalovirus was given. Most observed TCR sequences were rare, whereas some public TCRs were detected in many donors. Per published reports, the classifier diagnosed cytomegalovirus status with high specificity and sensitivity.

This CDR3 is built from 14 residues. CDR1 is SEHNR and CDR2 is FQNEAQ in the germline V gene (reference sequence). Trimming cost V 4 bases and J 7 bases; bases outside gene matches: 6. About this clone itself: Its antigen is unknown.

Source material: PBMCs. The clonotype comes from a woman in her late teens or twenties in good health and CMV-seronegative. This rearrangement joins TRBV7-9 to TRBJ1-2; 10 bases align to TRBD1. The CDR3 here is CASSSGQGESGYTF. The CDR3 region has the DNA TGTGCCAGCAGCTCCGGACAGGGGGAGTCTGGCTACACCTTC.